The 24 T cell receptor beta chains presented below share a single source sample, sequenced in a study of blood T cell repertoires in COVID-19. Sequenced by immunoSEQ multiplex PCR; TCRdb stores in-frame clones only, minus some. This table holds tens of thousands of clones, over 65% found once. Sequenced input: peripheral blood. Receptor source: a man between 65 and 85 years old with acute or convalescent COVID-19.

The rearrangement joins TRBV6-5 to TRBJ1-5, with 8 bases fitting TRBD1. The length of the CDR3 is 15 residues. Per the germline V gene, CDR1 is MNHEY and CDR2 is SVGAGI. After removal of 6 bases from V and 0 bases from J, the junction contained 4 bases not matched to a gene. The CDR3 DNA reads as TGTGCCAGCAGCGGGACAGGTTATAGCAATCAGCCCCAGCATTTT. It encodes CASSGTGYSNQPQHF.

This clone has just a few counts. The chain employs TRBV5-1 and TRBJ1-2, with D possibly TRBD1 on 5 matching bases. The CDR3 is made up of 13 amino acids. The germline V gene encodes CDR1 SGHRS and CDR2 YFSETQ. V was cut by 4 bases and J by 7 bases, with 14 bases left in between. This CDR3 is CASSHGRDPGYTF. CDR3 sequence (DNA): TGCGCCAGCAGCCACGGGAGGGACCCTGGCTACACCTTC.

The chain is built from TRBV5-6 and TRBJ2-5; 12 bases are a match to TRBD2. This CDR3 has 14 residues. Per germline, CDR1 SGHDT and CDR2 YYEEEE. Trimming took 4 bases from V and 5 from J; bases not matched to a gene: 3. CDR3 bases: TGTGCCAGCAGCGCGCTAGCGGGGGGGGAGACCCAGTACTTC. This codes for CASSALAGGETQYF.

This chain joins TRBV10-3 and TRBJ2-5; the D gene is possibly TRBD1 (6 bases). The CDR3 totals 15 residues. The V and J ends lost 0 bases and 1 base respectively, with 9 bases between them. The V gene's germline CDR1 is ENHRY and CDR2 SYGVKD. The CDR3 here is CAISESGALQETQYF. In DNA form, the CDR3 reads TGTGCCATCAGTGAGTCGGGGGCCCTCCAAGAGACCCAGTACTTC.

CDR3 nucleotide sequence: TGTGCCAGCAGCCGACAGGGACGGCAGTACTTC. This translates into CASSRQGRQYF. The J gene is TRBJ2-7, the V gene TRBV28, with 7 bases identical to TRBD1. This CDR3 region has 11 residues. Germline V gene lookup returns CDR1 MDHEN and CDR2 SYDVKM. V was pared by 6 bases and J by 9 bases, with 5 bases of the junction left unmatched.

V usage is TRBV7-8 and J usage is TRBJ1-1; 7 nucleotides agree with TRBD1. Germline values: CDR1 SGHVS, CDR2 FQNEAQ. This CDR3 has 14 amino acids. The V and J ends lost 5 bases and 0 bases, in that order; junction bases with no gene match: 3. This chain's CDR3 is CASSVGTVNTEAFF. The CDR3 bases are TGTGCCAGCAGCGTCGGGACAGTGAACACTGAAGCTTTCTTT.

The chain has TRBV30 and TRBJ1-1, with 11 nucleotides matching TRBD1. V was clipped by 1 base and J by 5 bases; unmatched bases: 15. This CDR3 comprises 18 residues. Germline V gives CDR1 GTSNPN, CDR2 SVGIG (reference sequence). The CDR3 DNA is TGTGCCTGGAGTGGGATTGGGACAGGGGGTTTAGGGAGGACTGAAGCTTTCTTT. This encodes CAWSGIGTGGLGRTEAFF.

The sample holds a few counts of this clone. The chain combines TRBV6-5 with TRBJ1-1, with unresolved D. From germline, CDR1 is MNHEY and CDR2 SVGAGI. The V end was cut by 5 bases, the J end by 1 base, with 11 bases between. The CDR3 loop spans 14 amino acids. CDR3 sequence reads: CASSMRAANTEAFF. In nucleotides, the CDR3 is TGTGCCAGCAGTATGAGGGCGGCGAACACTGAAGCTTTCTTT.

The J gene is TRBJ2-2, the V gene TRBV5-4, with a possible D match to TRBD1 (5 bases). Trimming left V 6 bases short and J 2 bases short, with 11 bases between. Germline CDR1 and CDR2: SGHNT and YYREEE (reference sequence). The length of the CDR3 is 14 residues. The CDR3 DNA sequence: TGTGCCAGCACTGACAGTTCCAACACCGGGGAGCTGTTTTTT. This translates into CASTDSSNTGELFF.

This sequence joins TRBV6-1 and TRBJ2-7, with D perhaps matching TRBD1 (5 bases). Germline assignment: CDR1 MNHNS and CDR2 SASEGT. CDR3 size: 17 residues. With 0 bases removed from V and 1 base from J, the gap between germline ends came to 16 bases. The CDR3 DNA sequence: TGTGCCAGCAGTGAAGCGATCACAGGCGGACCATCCTACGAGCAGTACTTC. This translates into CASSEAITGGPSYEQYF.

The table lists this clone with a few counts. This chain links TRBV7-2 with TRBJ1-5; the match to TRBD1 covers 11 bases. Germline CDR1 is SGHTA and CDR2 is FQGNSA. The CDR3 totals 19 residues. V lost 6 bases, J lost 2 bases, and 15 bases stayed unmatched. The CDR3 region has the DNA TGTGCCAGCAGTAGGCGGGGGACAGGGGGGATCTGGGGCAATCAGCCCCAGCATTTT. Encoded protein: CASSRRGTGGIWGNQPQHF.

V is TRBV5-8 and J is TRBJ2-3; 12 bases line up with TRBD2. The CDR3 has 16 residues. Germline V gives CDR1 SGHTS, CDR2 YDEGEE. With 4 bases clipped from V and 4 bases from J, the junction kept 7 bases outside the gene matches. For the CDR3, the DNA is TGTGCCAGCAGCAGCCGACTAGCGGGAGTCTCAGATACGCAGTATTTT. Its translation is CASSSRLAGVSDTQYF.

As DNA, the CDR3 is TGTGCCAGTAGTATTTTTACTCTAGCGGGAGGGCCTTCGACCGGGGAGCTGTTTTTT. This encodes CASSIFTLAGGPSTGELFF. This sequence joins TRBV19 and TRBJ2-2; TRBD2 agrees at 12 bases. CDR3 length: 19 residues. Losses at the gene ends were 3 bases for V and 5 bases for J; bases not matched to a gene: 13. Germline V gene data show CDR1 as LNHDA and CDR2 as SQIVND (reference sequence).

The chain uses TRBV5-4 and TRBJ2-2, with 16 nucleotides matching TRBD2. Germline V CDR1 and CDR2: SGHNT, YYREEE (reference sequence). The CDR3 runs 16 residues. Germline trimming cut 4 bases from V and 7 bases from J; bases unmatched to any gene: 4. CDR3 sequence reads: CASSPGLAGGDGELFF. Written as DNA, the CDR3 is TGTGCCAGCAGCCCGGGACTAGCGGGGGGGGACGGGGAGCTGTTTTTT.

The CDR3 here is CAISSTGTGSNYGYTF. The CDR3 DNA is TGTGCCATCAGTTCAACCGGGACAGGGAGTAACTATGGCTACACCTTC. The rearrangement joins TRBV10-3 to TRBJ1-2; 9 bases match TRBD1. CDR3 length: 16 residues. Germline CDR1 ENHRY, CDR2 SYGVKD. Trimming cost V 5 bases and J 1 base; bases outside gene matches: 8.

The chain joins TRBV10-1 to TRBJ2-2; tentative D call: TRBD2 (7 bases). Between the trimmed V and J ends, which lost 2 bases and 5 bases, there was a span of 18 bases. The CDR3 is made up of 17 amino acids. The germline CDR1 and CDR2 sequences are WNHNN and SYGVQD (reference sequence). The CDR3 is CASSERELGGGTGELFF. CDR3 DNA sequence: TGCGCCAGCAGTGAGCGCGAGTTAGGGGGGGGAACCGGGGAGCTGTTTTTT.

DNA of the CDR3: TGTGCCAGCAGCGTAGGACAGGGCAACTATGGCTACACCTTC. It translates to CASSVGQGNYGYTF. V and J are TRBV9 and TRBJ1-2; 7 bases fit TRBD1. The germline V gene has CDR1 SGDLS and CDR2 YYNGEE. V lost 0 bases and J lost 2; bases outside the gene matches: 1. The CDR3 consists of 14 residues.

J is TRBJ2-1 and V is TRBV7-9; 10 bases are a match to TRBD1. The length of the CDR3 is 15 residues. V dropped 4 bases and J dropped 8; count of bases not matched to a gene: 8. Germline CDR1 SEHNR, CDR2 FQNEAQ (reference sequence). CDR3 nucleotides: TGTGCCAGCAGCTCTCGGGACAGGGGTCGGGATGAGCAGTTCTTC. This gives the protein CASSSRDRGRDEQFF.

The J gene is TRBJ2-6, the V gene TRBV4-3, with D uncertain. V was cut by 2 bases and J by 1 base, with 6 bases left in between. Germline V gives CDR1 LGHNA, CDR2 YSLEER. This CDR3 comprises 15 residues. CDR3 coding DNA: TGCGCCAGCAGCCAACACACATCTGGGGCCAACGTCCTGACTTTC. Amino acids: CASSQHTSGANVLTF.

V is TRBV14 and J is TRBJ2-1, with 9 nucleotides matching TRBD2. V shed 4 bases and J 4 bases; nucleotides not matched to a gene: 2. The CDR3 covers 14 residues. Germline CDR1 is SGHDN and CDR2 is FVKESK. This CDR3 is CASSLLAGYNEQFF. CDR3 nucleotides: TGTGCCAGCAGCCTTCTAGCGGGGTACAATGAGCAGTTCTTC. Full variable domain (rest looked up from reference TRBV14 and TRBJ2-1): EAGVTQFPSHSVIEKGQTVTLRCDPISGHDNLYWYRRVMGKEIKFLLHFVKESKQDESGMPNNRFLAERTGGTYSTLKVQPAELEDSGVYFCASSLLAGYNEQFFGPGTRLTVL.

V gene TRBV7-8 combines with J gene TRBJ2-7, with D hard to call. The CDR3 consists of 14 residues. Looked up from germline, CDR1 is SGHVS and CDR2 is FQNEAQ. V was pared by 5 bases and J by 3 bases, with 14 bases between. CDR3 residues: CASSRNDVGYEQYF. In DNA form, the CDR3 reads TGTGCCAGCAGCCGCAACGATGTCGGCTACGAGCAGTACTTC.

This clone was picked up a small number of times. This chain joins TRBV25-1 and TRBJ2-1, with a tentative D call TRBD2 (5 bases). With 1 base removed from V and 7 bases from J, the gap between germline ends came to 8 bases. This CDR3 region has 13 residues. Germline CDR1 is MGHDK and CDR2 is SYGVNS. CDR3 sequence reads: CASSESGGNEQFF. Written as DNA, the CDR3 is TGTGCCAGCAGTGAATCGGGCGGGAATGAGCAGTTCTTC.

The chain employs TRBV14 and TRBJ2-5; D ambiguous. Germline lookup yields CDR1 SGHDN and CDR2 FVKESK. The CDR3 length is 14 residues. Trimming stripped 3 bases from V and 2 bases from J, with 10 bases between. CDR3 coding DNA: TGTGCCAGCAGCCAGTTACAGAAACAAGAGACCCAGTACTTC. It is translated as CASSQLQKQETQYF.

The chain is built from TRBV19 and TRBJ2-6, with 15 bases aligning to TRBD2. The CDR3 contains 20 residues. Germline CDR1 is LNHDA and CDR2 is SQIVND (reference sequence). The V segment lost 3 bases and the J segment 2 bases; nucleotides outside the gene matches: 8. This CDR3 is CASSIGGLAGGQTGANVLTF. The CDR3 nucleotides are TGTGCCAGTAGTATCGGGGGACTAGCGGGGGGCCAGACTGGGGCCAACGTCCTGACTTTC. The full variable domain, with the rest looked up from reference TRBV19 and TRBJ2-6, is DGGITQSPKYLFRKEGQNVTLSCEQNLNHDAMYWYRQDPGQGLRLIYYSQIVNDFQKGDIAEGYSVSREKKESFPLTVTSAQKNPTAFYLCASSIGGLAGGQTGANVLTFGAGSRLTVL.